The entry below describes one T cell receptor beta chain. Its antigen is not known. CDR3 length: 14 amino acids. CDR1 SGDLS and CDR2 YYNGEE come from the germline V gene. V lost 2 bases and J lost 1, with 9 bases in between. The protocol was immunoSEQ multiplex PCR, while the TCRdb copy is restricted to in-frame clones and leaves out a portion. The table lists 550,000 to 850,000 clones, approximately 77% of them singletons, with 1.8% in the top ten. Participating donors were healthy, HIV-negative adults free of recent acute infections or vaccinations. The data belong to a study of shared clonotypes between healthy human individuals. Study-wide results and caveats: A generally larger estimated richness was seen in naive subsets than in memory subsets. Rarefaction curves obtained for sorted subsets showed sequencing incomplete despite large depth.

The TCR comes from a woman in her 30s in good health. The J gene is TRBJ2-5, the V gene TRBV9; D is perhaps TRBD2 (6 bases). The specimen was memory CD4+ T cells sorted from blood. Subset reported: CD45RA-negative fraction. CDR3 bases: TGTGCCAGCAGCGTCGGGACTCTCCAAGAGACCCAGTACTTC. Protein product: CASSVGTLQETQYF.